These 18 T cell receptor beta chains originate from one sample sequenced in a study of T cells in Graves' hyperthyroidism and ophthalmopathy. TCR beta CDR3 sequences were amplified from RNA transcripts. HTBI primers were the set used in a first-round RT-PCR of the TCR CDR3. TCRdb ran MiXCR on the multiplex PCR reads and lists one entry per CDR3 protein. The top ten clones hold approximately 11% of a sample with over 300,000 distinct CDR3 sequences, about 14% of them seen once. The sequenced sample was blood. All receptors derive from a woman in her fifties or sixties with Graves' hyperthyroidism.

This clonotype showed up many times. The rearrangement uses TRBV10-3 and TRBJ2-3; 14 bases are a match to TRBD2. In germline, CDR1 is ENHRY, CDR2 SYGVKD. The V gene end was trimmed by 10 bases and the J gene end by 5 bases; junction bases not matched to a gene: 2. The CDR3 is made up of 13 amino acids. The CDR3 protein is CATGLAGGDTQYF. CDR3 sequence (DNA): TGTGCCACCGGACTAGCGGGAGGAGATACGCAGTATTTT.

Of note for this clonotype: An end of the junction differs from the germline gene, which may be a read error. The V and J genes are TRBV18 and TRBJ1-1, with D perhaps TRBD1 (5 bases). This CDR3 comprises 14 residues. Germline-derived CDR1 and CDR2 are KGHSH and LQKENI. The DNA for the CDR3 is TGTGCCAGCTCACCACGATGGGGGAACAGTGAAGCTTTCTTT. Translated, it gives CASSPRWGNSEAFF.

The sample holds many counts of this clonotype. The V call is TRBV2, the J call TRBJ2-7, with D perhaps matching TRBD1 (6 bases). The CDR3 contains 13 residues. Trimming cost V 6 bases and J 5 bases, with 14 bases left between them. CDR1 is SNHLY and CDR2 is FYNNEI in the germline V gene. CDR3 bases: TGTGCCAGCAGCTCACAGGGACCCAACGAGCAGTACTTC. Translation gives CASSSQGPNEQYF.

This clonotype was seen many times. V is TRBV30 and J is TRBJ2-7; D gene ambiguous. V lost 0 bases and J lost 5, with 8 bases in between. Germline values: CDR1 GTSNPN, CDR2 SVGIG (reference sequence). The CDR3 spans 12 residues. The CDR3 nucleotides read TGTGCCTGGAGTGTTAGTGGAAACGAGCAGTACTTC. This encodes CAWSVSGNEQYF. The variable domain in full, with the rest retrieved from reference TRBV30 and TRBJ2-7, is SQTIHQWPATLVQPVGSPLSLECTVEGTSNPNLYWYRQAAGRGLQLLFYSVGIGQISSEVPQNLSASRPQDRQFILSSKKLLLSDSGFYLCAWSVSGNEQYFGPGTRLTVT.

This clonotype came up many times. V gene TRBV29-1 combines with J gene TRBJ1-2; TRBD1 is a possible D gene (6 bases). CDR3 length: 13 amino acids. Deletions cut 7 bases from V and 0 bases from J, with 12 bases between. Germline V gene lookup returns CDR1 SQVTM and CDR2 ANQGSEA. The CDR3 DNA is TGCAGCGCCGGGACACAAGCTAACTATGGCTACACCTTC. Translating gives CSAGTQANYGYTF.

As concerns this clonotype: A much larger clone is a single base away; this may be a read error. The chain recombines TRBV30 with TRBJ1-1; unclear D gene. Germline assignment: CDR1 GTSNPN and CDR2 SVGIG (reference sequence). The ends were cut back, 5 bases at V and 1 base at J, with 11 bases in the middle. CDR3 size: 13 residues. The CDR3 DNA is TGTGCCTGGCGTATAACGCAGAACACTGAAGCTTTCTTT. It yields the protein CAWRITQNTEAFF.

This clonotype has at least ten counts. V and J are TRBV5-1 and TRBJ1-1; D is unresolved. The CDR3 has 15 residues. Germline V gene sequence: CDR1 SGHRS, CDR2 YFSETQ. The V end was cut by 4 bases, the J end by 3 bases, with 16 bases between. This CDR3 is CASSPARSFYTEAFF. The DNA for the CDR3 is TGCGCCAGCAGCCCAGCTCGGTCATTCTACACTGAAGCTTTCTTT.

There are many counts of this clonotype. This chain connects TRBV28 to TRBJ2-7; maybe TRBD1 (6 bases). Germline V gene data show CDR1 as MDHEN and CDR2 as SYDVKM. The V and J ends lost 7 bases and 1 base respectively, with 17 bases between them. This CDR3 has 15 amino acids. DNA for the CDR3: TGTGCCAGCATCAGGACCACAGGGATGTCCTACGAGCAGTACTTC. It translates to CASIRTTGMSYEQYF. The full variable domain, completed using reference TRBV28 and TRBJ2-7, is DVKVTQSSRYLVKRTGEKVFLECVQDMDHENMFWYRQDPGLGLRLIYFSYDVKMKEKGDIPEGYSVSREKKERFSLILESASTNQTSMYLCASIRTTGMSYEQYFGPGTRLTVT.

This clonotype was detected ten times or more. This chain uses TRBV20-1 with TRBJ1-5; D gene ambiguous. Germline CDR1 and CDR2: DFQATT and SNEGSKA (reference sequence). The CDR3 totals 15 residues. Trimming took off 0 bases at V and 4 bases at J, with 13 bases between the two ends. CDR3 residues: CSARDPRGRNQPQHF. CDR3 coding DNA: TGCAGTGCTAGAGATCCTAGAGGGAGGAATCAGCCCCAGCATTTT.

This clonotype was seen repeatedly, ten times or more. The rearrangement joins TRBV12-3 or TRBV12-4 to TRBJ2-7; D is perhaps TRBD1 or TRBD2 (5 bases each). V was clipped by 5 bases and J by 6 bases, with 11 bases between them. The CDR3 consists of 12 residues. The chain's CDR3 is CASSLGAGEQYF. In nucleotides, the CDR3 is TGTGCCAGCAGTCTAGGGGCGGGCGAGCAGTACTTC.

There are many counts of this clonotype. CDR3 sequence reads: CASSRDRESYEQYF. In DNA, the CDR3 is TGTGCCAGCAGTCGGGACAGGGAGTCCTACGAGCAGTACTTC. The J gene is TRBJ2-7, the V gene TRBV27; 9 bases align to TRBD1. The J segment lost 1 base and the V segment lost 5 bases, leaving 3 bases of the junction unmatched. CDR3 length equals 14 residues. Looked up from germline, CDR1 is MNHEY and CDR2 is SMNVEV (reference sequence).

This clonotype was observed at least ten times. The rearrangement links TRBV28 to TRBJ1-2; 9 nucleotides agree with TRBD1. V dropped 5 bases and J dropped 2; count of bases not matched to a gene: 6. This CDR3 region has 15 residues. Germline loops: CDR1 MDHEN, CDR2 SYDVKM. The CDR3 protein is CASSGGQGLNYGYTF. DNA of the CDR3: TGTGCCAGCAGTGGGGGACAGGGACTAAACTATGGCTACACCTTC.

Ten or more counts support this clonotype. V and J are TRBV4-1 and TRBJ2-5; D remains ambiguous. The CDR3 runs 12 residues. With 0 bases removed from V and 5 bases from J, the gap between germline ends came to 4 bases. Germline-derived CDR1 and CDR2 are MGHRA and YSYEKL. The CDR3 bases are TGCGCCAGCAGCCAAGAGGGTGAGACCCAGTACTTC. Its translation is CASSQEGETQYF.

V and J are TRBV3-1 and TRBJ2-5; no reliable D call. The V and J ends lost 1 base and 5 bases respectively, with 5 bases between them. The CDR3 totals 12 residues. Germline V lookup: CDR1 LGHDT, CDR2 YNNKEL (reference sequence). CDR3 residues: CASSQVAETQYF. CDR3 sequence (DNA): TGTGCCAGCAGCCAAGTGGCGGAGACCCAGTACTTC.

In its sample, this clonotype was seen many times. As DNA, the CDR3 is TGCGCCAGCAGACGCGTTGGGGAAGCCTACGAGCAGTACTTC. It is translated as CASRRVGEAYEQYF. The J gene is TRBJ2-7, the V gene TRBV5-1; D gene unclear. V was shortened by 5 bases and J by 2 bases, with 14 bases between the two germline ends. The germline V gene has CDR1 SGHRS and CDR2 YFSETQ. This CDR3 region has 14 residues.

This clonotype was seen a handful of times. A much bigger clone sits one base away, suggesting this may be a read error. The gene calls are TRBV7-3 and TRBJ2-3, with 7 bases that match TRBD2. The V and J ends lost 5 bases and 2 bases, in that order; junction bases with no gene match: 4. CDR3 length: 14 residues. Per the germline V gene, CDR1 is SGHTA and CDR2 is FQGTGA. CDR3 DNA sequence: TGTGCCAGCAGCCCAGCGGGATTCACAGATACGCAGTATTTT. Translation: CASSPAGFTDTQYF.

In its sample, this clonotype was seen many times. CDR3 bases: TGTGCCATCAGGGACGGAGGACAGGCACCTTACACCGGGGAGCTGTTTTTT. Residues: CAIRDGGQAPYTGELFF. The genes are TRBV10-3 and TRBJ2-2, with 7 bases lining up with TRBD1. Germline CDR1 and CDR2: ENHRY and SYGVKD. V dropped 6 bases and J dropped 3; count of bases not matched to a gene: 13. CDR3 length: 17 amino acids.

This clonotype was observed many times. V gene TRBV28 combines with J gene TRBJ2-7; possible D gene TRBD2, 7 bases. V dropped 8 bases and J dropped 2 bases, with 19 bases sitting between them. CDR1 is MDHEN, CDR2 SYDVKM, per germline. The CDR3 contains 15 residues. The CDR3 protein is CASGPRGRAAYEQYF. CDR3 coding DNA: TGTGCCAGCGGGCCGAGGGGGAGGGCCGCCTACGAGCAGTACTTC. The whole variable domain, remainder taken from reference TRBV28 and TRBJ2-7, is DVKVTQSSRYLVKRTGEKVFLECVQDMDHENMFWYRQDPGLGLRLIYFSYDVKMKEKGDIPEGYSVSREKKERFSLILESASTNQTSMYLCASGPRGRAAYEQYFGPGTRLTVT.